Each of the 14 T cell receptor beta chains below was sequenced from the same sample in a study of blood T cells in healthy people across ages. Next came a second PCR, run for about 6 to 12 cycles, which used a sample-barcoded 5' primer along with a J-beta primer mix. Each CDR3 protein is one row after TCRdb ran MiXCR on the 5' RACE reads. The sample contains about 1.5 million distinct CDR3 sequences, less than 45% of which appear only once. The sample taken for sequencing was blood. These receptors were taken from a woman between 18 and 30 years old in good health.

J is TRBJ2-1 and V is TRBV20-1; the D gene is possibly TRBD1 (5 bases). CDR1 is DFQATT, CDR2 SNEGSKA, per germline (reference sequence). V lost 0 bases and J lost 11, with 14 bases in between. This CDR3 is 13 amino acids long. The CDR3 region has the DNA TGCAGTGCTAGAGATCTTAGGCAGGGTCAGCAGTTCTTC. Translating gives CSARDLRQGQQFF.

The V call is TRBV6-2 or TRBV6-3, the J call TRBJ2-1; D unresolved. This CDR3 is 11 amino acids long. The germline CDR1 and CDR2 sequences are MNHEY and SVGEGT. V lost 4 bases and J lost 8, with 6 bases in between. The CDR3 region is CASSFTHEQFF. The CDR3 DNA is TGTGCCAGCAGTTTCACCCATGAGCAGTTCTTC.

This chain links TRBV20-1 with TRBJ2-7, with 10 bases identical to TRBD1. This CDR3 region has 14 residues. The germline CDR1 and CDR2 sequences are DFQATT and SNEGSKA (reference sequence). V lost 5 bases to trimming and J lost 4 bases; unmatched junction nucleotides: 8. The CDR3 DNA reads as TGCAGTGCTCAGAGGGGGACAGGGGCATACGAGCAGTACTTC. The encoded protein is CSAQRGTGAYEQYF.

The DNA for the CDR3 is TGCAGTGAGGGCGGATGGACTGAAGCTTTCTTT. Its translation: CSEGGWTEAFF. This rearrangement joins TRBV20-1 to TRBJ1-1; no reliable D call. Deletions cut 7 bases from V and 5 bases from J, with 11 bases between. The germline V gene has CDR1 DFQATT and CDR2 SNEGSKA (reference sequence). The CDR3 extends over 11 amino acids.

This clonotype came up a few times. This chain links TRBV9 with TRBJ2-7; D gene ambiguous. This CDR3 region has 14 residues. Per germline, CDR1 SGDLS and CDR2 YYNGEE. Trimming cost V 0 bases and J 0 bases, with 7 bases left between them. CDR3 sequence: CASSVASSSYEQYF. The CDR3 DNA reads as TGTGCCAGCAGCGTAGCCTCGAGCTCCTACGAGCAGTACTTC.

The chain joins TRBV29-1 to TRBJ2-7, with D hard to call. The CDR3 spans 13 residues. Germline lookup yields CDR1 SQVTM and CDR2 ANQGSEA. V was shortened by 3 bases and J by 7 bases, with 16 bases between the two germline ends. The CDR3 coding sequence is TGCAGCGTTGAGGGGAAGACCTACAGTGAGCAGTACTTC. The encoded protein is CSVEGKTYSEQYF.

The J gene is TRBJ1-4, the V gene TRBV20-1; 11 nucleotides align to TRBD1. CDR3 size: 15 residues. The V gene's germline CDR1 is DFQATT and CDR2 SNEGSKA (reference sequence). V lost 5 bases and J lost 7; bases outside the gene matches: 9. Here the CDR3 reads CSAGPPGTGGEKLFF. The CDR3 region has the DNA TGCAGTGCTGGACCCCCCGGGACAGGGGGTGAAAAACTGTTTTTT.

A few counts support this clonotype. The CDR3 here is CASSTAGFQETQYF. The CDR3 region has the DNA TGTGCCAGCAGTACGGCGGGGTTCCAAGAGACCCAGTACTTC. The chain employs TRBV5-6 and TRBJ2-5; TRBD2 is a possible D gene (6 bases). Trimming left V 5 bases short and J 1 base short, with 12 bases between. Germline assignment: CDR1 SGHDT and CDR2 YYEEEE. This CDR3 has 14 amino acids.

The chain joins TRBV12-3 or TRBV12-4 to TRBJ1-1; D is unresolved. V dropped 3 bases and J dropped 1 base, with 12 bases sitting between them. The CDR3 has 15 amino acids. The CDR3 spells CASSFGYAGNTEAFF. CDR3 coding DNA: TGTGCCAGCAGTTTCGGATACGCAGGGAACACTGAAGCTTTCTTT.

This clonotype was recorded a few times. The chain uses TRBV6-5 and TRBJ1-1; D is undetermined. The CDR3 is 14 residues long. The V end lost 2 bases, the J end lost 3 bases, and 10 bases lay between the germline ends. Per germline, CDR1 MNHEY and CDR2 SVGAGI. CDR3 nucleotide sequence: TGTGCCAGCAGTTACATAGGAGGGTACACTGAAGCTTTCTTT. Encoded protein: CASSYIGGYTEAFF.

The chain recombines TRBV4-3 with TRBJ2-2; 9 bases are a match to TRBD1. J lost 5 bases, V lost 0 bases, and 4 bases had no gene match. CDR3 size: 16 residues. The germline gives CDR1 LGHNA, CDR2 YSLEER. CDR3 residues: CASSQDFGQGTGELFF. The CDR3 DNA reads as TGCGCCAGCAGCCAAGATTTTGGACAGGGGACCGGGGAGCTGTTTTTT.

The CDR3 protein is CASSPVAGVPYEQYF. The CDR3 DNA sequence: TGTGCCAGCAGCCCCGTAGCGGGAGTGCCCTACGAGCAGTACTTC. This sequence joins TRBV7-3 and TRBJ2-7; 9 bases match TRBD2. This CDR3 has 15 amino acids. V shed 5 bases, J shed 2 bases, and the junction held 7 bases outside the gene matches. Germline values: CDR1 SGHTA, CDR2 FQGTGA. The full variable domain, in which reference TRBV7-3 and TRBJ2-7 provide the parts outside the CDR3, is GAGVSQTPSNKVTEKGKYVELRCDPISGHTALYWYRQSLGQGPEFLIYFQGTGAADDSGLPNDRFFAVRPEGSVSTLKIQRTERGDSAVYLCASSPVAGVPYEQYFGPGTRLTVT.

The chain carries TRBV25-1 and TRBJ2-1; TRBD2 matches at 7 bases. Trimming took 10 bases from V and 0 from J; bases not matched to a gene: 12. From germline, CDR1 is MGHDK and CDR2 SYGVNS. The CDR3 consists of 16 residues. CDR3 region: CATGTTLKSSYNEQFF. CDR3 in DNA: TGTGCCACCGGGACTACCCTTAAATCCTCCTACAATGAGCAGTTCTTC.

V is TRBV6-5 and J is TRBJ2-1, with 9 bases matching TRBD2. The junction had 3 bases not matched to a gene; V was cut back by 5 bases and J by 4 bases. The germline CDR1 and CDR2 sequences are MNHEY and SVGAGI. The CDR3 totals 14 residues. The CDR3 here is CASSDAGGYNEQFF. The CDR3 DNA follows: TGTGCCAGCAGTGACGCGGGAGGGTACAATGAGCAGTTCTTC.